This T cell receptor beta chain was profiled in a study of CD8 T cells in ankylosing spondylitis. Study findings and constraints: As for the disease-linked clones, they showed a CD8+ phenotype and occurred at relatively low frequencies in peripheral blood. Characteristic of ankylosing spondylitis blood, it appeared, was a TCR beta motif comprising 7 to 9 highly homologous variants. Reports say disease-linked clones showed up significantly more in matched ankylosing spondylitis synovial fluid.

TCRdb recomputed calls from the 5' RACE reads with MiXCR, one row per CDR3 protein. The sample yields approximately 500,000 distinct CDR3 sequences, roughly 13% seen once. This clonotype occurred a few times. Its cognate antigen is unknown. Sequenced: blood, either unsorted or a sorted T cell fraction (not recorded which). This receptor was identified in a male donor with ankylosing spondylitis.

The CDR3 DNA reads TGCAGTGCTGTGGGACAGGGGCGACCCGAGCAGTACTTC. It yields the protein CSAVGQGRPEQYF. The V gene is TRBV20-1, the J gene TRBJ2-7; 10 positions match TRBD1. The germline V gene encodes CDR1 DFQATT and CDR2 SNEGSKA (reference sequence). V trimming: 5 bases; J trimming: 6 bases; junction bases outside the gene matches: 7. The CDR3 is 13 amino acids.